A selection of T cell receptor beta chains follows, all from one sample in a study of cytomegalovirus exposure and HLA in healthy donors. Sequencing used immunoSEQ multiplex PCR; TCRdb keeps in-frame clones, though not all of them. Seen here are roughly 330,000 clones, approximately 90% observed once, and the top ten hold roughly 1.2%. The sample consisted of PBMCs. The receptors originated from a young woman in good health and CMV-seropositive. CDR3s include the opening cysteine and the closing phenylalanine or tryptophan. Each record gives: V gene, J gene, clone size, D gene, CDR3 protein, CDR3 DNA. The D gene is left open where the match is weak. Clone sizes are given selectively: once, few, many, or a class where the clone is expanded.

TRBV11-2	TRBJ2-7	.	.	CASSLGGGSYEQYF	TGTGCCAGCAGCTTAGGGGGGGGCAGCTACGAGCAGTACTTC
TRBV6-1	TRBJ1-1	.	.	CASSEGGLNTEAFF	TGTGCCAGCAGTGAAGGGGGCTTGAACACTGAAGCTTTCTTT
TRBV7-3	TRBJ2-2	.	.	CASSPHYGRGELFF	TGTGCCAGCAGCCCCCACTACGGGCGAGGGGAGCTGTTTTTT
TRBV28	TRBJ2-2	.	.	CASSPLGAGTGELFF	TGTGCCAGCAGTCCCTTGGGGGCGGGCACCGGGGAGCTGTTTTTT
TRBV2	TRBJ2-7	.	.	CASSEQEGSYEQYF	TGTGCCAGCAGTGAACAGGAGGGCTCCTACGAGCAGTACTTC
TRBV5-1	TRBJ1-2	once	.	CASSLNGRPPPYGYTF	TGCGCCAGCAGCTTGAACGGACGGCCTCCTCCCTATGGCTACACCTTC
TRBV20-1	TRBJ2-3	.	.	CSASFPDTQYF	TGCAGTGCTAGTTTTCCAGATACGCAGTATTTT
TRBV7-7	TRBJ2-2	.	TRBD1	CASSQIGGTGRTGELFF	TGTGCCAGCAGCCAAATCGGTGGGACAGGGCGAACCGGGGAGCTGTTTTTT
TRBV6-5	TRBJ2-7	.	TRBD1	CASTSAPTGVYEQYF	TGTGCCAGCACCAGCGCCCCGACAGGGGTCTACGAGCAGTACTTC
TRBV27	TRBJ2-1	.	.	CASSGRSVNEQFF	TGTGCCAGCAGTGGGAGGTCAGTCAATGAGCAGTTCTTC
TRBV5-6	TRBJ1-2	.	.	CASSLSKVYYGYTF	TGTGCCAGCAGCTTGAGTAAGGTATACTATGGCTACACCTTC
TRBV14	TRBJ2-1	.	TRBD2	CASSRPSGLSSYNEQFF	TGTGCCAGCAGCCGACCTAGCGGATTGAGCTCCTACAATGAGCAGTTCTTC
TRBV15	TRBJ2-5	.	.	CATSRDRDFGETQYF	TGTGCCACCAGCAGAGACCGGGATTTTGGAGAGACCCAGTACTTC
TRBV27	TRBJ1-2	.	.	CASRTPGGGGYGYTF	TGTGCCAGCAGGACCCCAGGCGGGGGGGGCTATGGCTACACCTTC
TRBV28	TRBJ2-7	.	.	CATKTASYEQYF	TGTGCCACCAAGACAGCAAGCTACGAGCAGTACTTC
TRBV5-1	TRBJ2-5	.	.	CASSLRRPEETQYF	TGCGCCAGCAGCTTGCGGCGGCCCGAAGAGACCCAGTACTTC
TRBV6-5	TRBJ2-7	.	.	CASRFSGLAGEQYF	TGTGCCAGCAGGTTTTCCGGGCTCGCCGGGGAGCAGTACTTC
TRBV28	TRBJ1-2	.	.	CASSPPWGSNYGYTF	TGTGCCAGCAGCCCGCCTTGGGGTTCTAACTATGGCTACACCTTC
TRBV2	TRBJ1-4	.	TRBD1	CASSESMTGGGNEKLFF	TGTGCCAGCAGTGAATCTATGACAGGGGGCGGCAATGAAAAACTGTTTTTT
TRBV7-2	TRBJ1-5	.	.	CASSLAGPNQPQHF	TGTGCCAGCAGCTTAGCGGGACCCAATCAGCCCCAGCATTTT
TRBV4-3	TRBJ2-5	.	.	CASSHDSQETQYF	TGCGCCAGCAGCCATGACAGCCAAGAGACCCAGTACTTC
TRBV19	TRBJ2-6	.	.	CASTPRPGSSSFGANVLTF	TGTGCCAGTACGCCTCGGCCAGGGTCCTCTTCTTTTGGGGCCAACGTCCTGACTTTC
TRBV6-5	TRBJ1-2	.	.	CASSEGTGLGYTF	TGTGCCAGCAGTGAAGGAACAGGGCTCGGCTACACCTTC
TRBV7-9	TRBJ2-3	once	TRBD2	CASSFLLRGGTDTQYF	TGTGCCAGCAGCTTCTTGCTCCGGGGGGGGACAGATACGCAGTATTTT
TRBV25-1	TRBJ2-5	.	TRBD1	CASSEPTGVQETQYF	TGTGCCAGCAGTGAACCAACAGGGGTACAAGAGACCCAGTACTTC
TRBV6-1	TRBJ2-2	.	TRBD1	CASSQDRANTGELFF	TGTGCCAGCAGTCAGGACAGGGCGAACACCGGGGAGCTGTTTTTT
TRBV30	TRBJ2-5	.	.	CAWSVGDLKKTQYF	TGTGCCTGGAGTGTAGGCGATCTCAAGAAGACCCAGTACTTC
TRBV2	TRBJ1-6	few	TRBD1	CASLLPTGVLSPLHF	TGTGCCAGCCTCCTCCCGACAGGGGTTCTATCACCCCTCCACTTT
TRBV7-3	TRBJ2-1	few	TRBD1	CASSPTPGTGTYEQFF	TGTGCCAGCAGCCCAACTCCCGGGACAGGGACGTATGAGCAGTTCTTC
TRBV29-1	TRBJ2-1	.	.	CSVKSSTGYNEQFF	TGCAGCGTTAAGAGTAGCACGGGGTACAATGAGCAGTTCTTC
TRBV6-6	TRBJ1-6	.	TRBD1	CASRGPGQGDNSPLHF	TGTGCCAGCAGGGGACCGGGACAGGGGGATAATTCACCCCTCCACTTT
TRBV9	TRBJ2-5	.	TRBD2	CASSVAWTSGTQYF	TGTGCCAGCAGCGTAGCTTGGACTAGCGGGACCCAGTACTTC
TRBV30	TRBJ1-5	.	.	CAWSVLKGRNQPQHF	TGTGCCTGGAGTGTACTTAAGGGCCGCAATCAGCCCCAGCATTTT
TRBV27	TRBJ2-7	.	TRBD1	CASSLTGVYEQYF	TGTGCCAGCAGTTTGACAGGGGTCTACGAGCAGTACTTC
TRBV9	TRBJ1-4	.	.	CASSVGEREKLFF	TGTGCCAGCAGCGTAGGAGAACGGGAAAAACTGTTTTTT
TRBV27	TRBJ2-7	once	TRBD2	CASSLSAGGIYEQYF	TGTGCCAGCAGTTTAAGTGCGGGAGGAATCTACGAGCAGTACTTC
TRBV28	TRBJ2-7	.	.	CASSLDGSYEQYF	TGTGCCAGCAGTCTCGACGGGTCATACGAGCAGTACTTC
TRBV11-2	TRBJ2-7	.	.	CASSSGVGKVAF	TGTGCCAGCAGCTCAGGCGTGGGTAAGGTCGCCTTC
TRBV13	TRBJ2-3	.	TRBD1	CASSPSGQGTDTQYF	TGTGCCAGCAGCCCCTCGGGACAGGGCACAGATACGCAGTATTTT
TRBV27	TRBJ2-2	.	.	CASSPGEGVGELFF	TGTGCCAGCAGTCCCGGGGAGGGGGTCGGGGAGCTGTTTTTT
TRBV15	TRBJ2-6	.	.	CATSRTPGPGANVLTF	TGTGCCACCAGCAGGACCCCAGGGCCTGGGGCCAACGTCCTGACTTTC
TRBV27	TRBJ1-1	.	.	CASRSISGGTEAFF	TGTGCCAGCAGATCAATTAGCGGCGGCACTGAAGCTTTCTTT
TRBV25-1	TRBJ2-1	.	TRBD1	CASSEFRGPFHEQFF	TGTGCCAGCAGTGAATTTAGGGGGCCGTTCCATGAGCAGTTCTTC
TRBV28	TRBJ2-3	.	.	CASSFRGPSTDTQYF	TGTGCCAGCAGCTTCCGGGGCCCTAGCACAGATACGCAGTATTTT
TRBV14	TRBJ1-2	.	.	CASSGARPNYGYTF	TGTGCCAGCAGCGGTGCCAGGCCCAACTATGGCTACACCTTC
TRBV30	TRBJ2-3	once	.	CAWSHQDTQYF	TGTGCCTGGAGTCATCAAGATACGCAGTATTTT
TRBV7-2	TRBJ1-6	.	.	CASSLSPMRALHF	TGTGCCAGCAGCCTGTCCCCAATGAGAGCCCTCCACTTT
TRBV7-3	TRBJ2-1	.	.	CASSLAGVGEQFF	TGTGCCAGCAGCTTAGCAGGGGTTGGTGAGCAGTTCTTC
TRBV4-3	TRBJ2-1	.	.	CASSQDRVGGEQFF	TGCGCCAGCAGCCAAGACAGGGTAGGGGGTGAGCAGTTCTTC
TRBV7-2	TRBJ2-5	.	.	CASSPTGQETQYF	TGTGCCAGCAGCCCGACAGGCCAAGAGACCCAGTACTTC
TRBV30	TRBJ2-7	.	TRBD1	CAWSAGTGGGYEQYF	TGTGCCTGGAGTGCCGGGACAGGGGGCGGCTACGAGCAGTACTTC
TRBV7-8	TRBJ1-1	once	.	CASSPIPRLGAFF	TGTGCCAGCAGCCCCATTCCTCGACTCGGAGCTTTCTTT
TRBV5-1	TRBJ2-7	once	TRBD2	CASSTQWTSGRYEQYF	TGCGCCAGCAGCACGCAGTGGACTAGCGGTCGCTACGAGCAGTACTTC
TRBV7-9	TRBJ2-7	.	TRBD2	CASSPGVASGYEQYF	TGTGCCAGCAGCCCGGGGGTAGCTAGCGGCTACGAGCAGTACTTC
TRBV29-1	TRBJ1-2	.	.	CSVVGQYYGYTF	TGCAGCGTTGTGGGACAATACTATGGCTACACCTTC
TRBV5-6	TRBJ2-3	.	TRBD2	CASSFASGASTDTQYF	TGTGCCAGCAGCTTCGCTAGCGGGGCAAGCACAGATACGCAGTATTTT
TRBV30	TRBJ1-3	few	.	CAWIGGRSGNTIYF	TGTGCCTGGATTGGGGGGAGATCTGGAAACACCATATATTTT
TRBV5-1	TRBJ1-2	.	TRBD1	CASSLAGTGNYGYTF	TGCGCCAGCAGCTTGGCAGGGACAGGGAACTATGGCTACACCTTC
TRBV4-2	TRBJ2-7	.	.	CASSPGRDIAYEQYF	TGTGCCAGCAGCCCGGGCCGGGACATTGCCTACGAGCAGTACTTC